These 19 T cell receptor beta chains were all obtained from the same sample, sequenced in a study of T-cell reconstitution after alpha-beta-depleted transplantation in children (dated by TCRdb to 2016 to 2018). The library was produced with PCR. The sequencer listed for this sample is Illumina HiSeq 2500. TCR library preparation used molecular barcoding, with unique molecular identifiers applied to normalize quantification of the TCRbeta repertoire. The public reads were run again by TCRdb, first through fastp at Q25 and then through MiXCR, and only productive beta chains were kept. Each CDR3 protein appears once, grouped with its most common genes and DNA. The sample contains some 500,000 distinct CDR3 sequences, approximately 20% of them found a single time. 2.5% to 3.5% of the sample is held by the ten biggest clonotypes. The specimen was PBMCs from the stem cell graft donor, collected from the stem cell graft. All receptors come from a human donor who donated a stem cell graft to a child with acute lymphoblastic leukemia.

The J gene is TRBJ1-2, the V gene TRBV4-2; the match to TRBD1 covers 11 bases. Germline trimming cut 4 bases from V and 7 bases from J; bases unmatched to any gene: 5. CDR1 is LGHNA, CDR2 YNFKEQ, per germline. CDR3 length: 14 residues. CDR3 loop: CASSPGQGEGGYTF. The DNA of the CDR3 is TGTGCCAGCAGCCCGGGACAGGGGGAAGGTGGCTACACCTTC.

This clonotype was detected once. The chain combines TRBV20-1 with TRBJ2-2; 10 positions match TRBD1. The CDR3 sequence is 15 residues long. Germline V gives CDR1 DFQATT, CDR2 SNEGSKA (reference sequence). The trim removed 4 bases at V and 4 bases at J, leaving 6 bases unmatched. CDR3 sequence reads: CSATDRGPGTGELFF. The DNA of the CDR3 is TGCAGTGCTACAGACAGGGGGCCGGGCACCGGGGAGCTGTTTTTT.

This chain's CDR3 is CASSFSTGGITDTQYF. The CDR3 DNA reads TGTGCCAGCAGCTTTTCGACAGGGGGCATCACAGATACGCAGTATTTT. This rearrangement joins TRBV11-2 to TRBJ2-3; 10 nucleotides line up with TRBD1. CDR1 is SGHAT, CDR2 FQNNGV, per germline. Unmatched junction bases numbered 5, after V lost 3 bases and J lost 2 bases. This CDR3 is built from 16 residues.

This clonotype was counted between two and nine times. The chain combines TRBV12-3 or TRBV12-4 with TRBJ1-2; D is uncertain. V was shortened by 6 bases and J by 6 bases, with 17 bases between the two germline ends. The CDR3 loop spans 14 amino acids. CDR3 amino acids: CASSSRDLKDGYTF. CDR3 coding DNA: TGTGCCAGCAGCTCCCGAGACCTTAAAGATGGCTACACCTTC.

This rearrangement joins TRBV7-2 to TRBJ2-1; D not certain. CDR3 length equals 17 residues. The V gene lost 1 base and the J gene lost 4 bases, with 17 bases spanning the gap. The germline gives CDR1 SGHTA, CDR2 FQGNSA. CDR3 nucleotides: TGTGCCAGCAGCTTAGTACCTGAACTACCGGAGTACAATGAGCAGTTCTTC. Encoded protein: CASSLVPELPEYNEQFF.

This clonotype was counted a few times. J is TRBJ2-7 and V is TRBV5-1; 8 nucleotides align to TRBD1. Germline CDR1 SGHRS, CDR2 YFSETQ. The CDR3 is 15 amino acids. The J segment lost 0 bases and the V segment lost 2 bases, leaving 4 bases of the junction unmatched. Written as DNA, the CDR3 is TGCGCCAGCAGCTTTCCGACAGGGGACTCCTACGAGCAGTACTTC. Its protein is CASSFPTGDSYEQYF.

The chain joins TRBV7-3 to TRBJ2-3; no reliable D call. This CDR3 is built from 14 residues. V was pared by 2 bases and J by 6 bases, with 12 bases between. Germline CDR1 is SGHTA and CDR2 is FQGTGA. CDR3 sequence: CASSLLARRDTQYF. CDR3 DNA sequence: TGTGCCAGCAGCTTATTGGCTCGAAGGGATACGCAGTATTTT. Using reference TRBV7-3 and TRBJ2-3 for the parts outside the CDR3, the full variable domain is GAGVSQTPSNKVTEKGKYVELRCDPISGHTALYWYRQSLGQGPEFLIYFQGTGAADDSGLPNDRFFAVRPEGSVSTLKIQRTERGDSAVYLCASSLLARRDTQYFGPGTRLTVL.

This clonotype was detected a few times. The rearrangement joins TRBV12-3 or TRBV12-4 to TRBJ1-2, with a tentative D call TRBD1 (6 bases). V gave up 3 bases and J gave up 2 bases, with 10 bases separating them. The CDR3 sequence is 14 residues long. CDR3 nucleotide sequence: TGTGCCAGCAGTTTGACAGGACCGAACTATGGCTACACCTTC. Protein: CASSLTGPNYGYTF.

This clonotype has only a few counts. The V and J genes are TRBV5-5 and TRBJ1-4; possibly TRBD1 for D (6 bases). This CDR3 contains 16 residues. Trimming took 0 bases from V and 0 from J, leaving 9 bases between them. The V gene's germline CDR1 is SGHKS and CDR2 YYEKEE (reference sequence). CDR3 nucleotides: TGTGCCAGCAGCTTGGCCAGGGGAGCAACTAATGAAAAACTGTTTTTT. This sequence encodes CASSLARGATNEKLFF.

This chain joins TRBV5-1 and TRBJ1-2; TRBD1 might be the D (5 bases). The V end lost 0 bases, the J end lost 6 bases, and 15 bases lay between the germline ends. CDR1 and CDR2 (germline): SGHRS, YFSETQ. The CDR3 runs to 15 residues. In DNA form, the CDR3 reads TGCGCCAGCAGCTTGGGGAGAAAACAGGAGGATGGCTACACCTTC. The encoded protein is CASSLGRKQEDGYTF.

V usage is TRBV4-1 and J usage is TRBJ2-7, with TRBD1 matching over 11 bases. The CDR3 extends over 13 amino acids. With 4 bases clipped from V and 7 bases from J, the junction kept 3 bases outside the gene matches. Germline assignment: CDR1 MGHRA and CDR2 YSYEKL. CDR3 DNA sequence: TGCGCCAGCAGCCCGGACAGGGGGCTTGAGCAGTACTTC. Its protein product is CASSPDRGLEQYF.

This rearrangement joins TRBV4-2 to TRBJ2-2; D perhaps matches TRBD1 (5 bases). Germline lookup yields CDR1 LGHNA and CDR2 YNFKEQ. The CDR3 length is 16 residues. V dropped 2 bases and J dropped 1 base, with 11 bases sitting between them. Here the CDR3 DNA reads TGTGCCAGCAGCCAATTACTAACAGGGAACACCGGGGAGCTGTTTTTT. Its protein is CASSQLLTGNTGELFF.

This clonotype was counted between two and nine times. The V gene is TRBV6-1, the J gene TRBJ1-1; no firm D call. Germline loops: CDR1 MNHNS, CDR2 SASEGT. The CDR3 is made up of 16 amino acids. Trimming pared 9 bases from V and 0 bases from J, leaving 20 bases between. CDR3 region: CASGDRSFILNTEAFF. The DNA of the CDR3 is TGTGCCAGTGGGGATAGGTCATTTATCCTGAACACTGAAGCTTTCTTT.

V is TRBV7-8 and J is TRBJ2-1; 7 bases agree with TRBD2. V was pared by 6 bases and J by 1 base, with 9 bases of the junction left unmatched. Germline assignment: CDR1 SGHVS and CDR2 FQNEAQ. CDR3 size: 16 residues. CDR3 nucleotide sequence: TGTGCCAGCAGTTTTCTAGCGGCTGTTTCCTACAATGAGCAGTTCTTC. The encoded protein is CASSFLAAVSYNEQFF.

This chain connects TRBV7-6 to TRBJ2-1; 10 nucleotides agree with TRBD2. The germline V gene has CDR1 SGHVS and CDR2 FNYEAQ. This CDR3 spans 14 amino acids. The V gene end was trimmed by 2 bases and the J gene end by 9 bases; junction bases not matched to a gene: 4. CDR3 in DNA: TGTGCCAGCAGCTTATCTAGCGGGAGCAGTGAGCAGTTCTTC. Residues: CASSLSSGSSEQFF.

The V gene is TRBV11-2, the J gene TRBJ2-5; weak D call: TRBD1 (6 bases). Germline CDR1 is SGHAT and CDR2 is FQNNGV. This CDR3 has 15 amino acids. Trimming removed 4 bases at V and 7 bases at J, with 19 bases between. The CDR3: CASSSTRGRDWTQYF. In DNA form, the CDR3 reads TGTGCCAGCAGCTCTACCAGGGGACGCGATTGGACCCAGTACTTC.

The sample holds a few counts of this clonotype. The chain combines TRBV11-1 with TRBJ2-2; 7 bases are a match to TRBD1. V shed 8 bases and J 4 bases; nucleotides not matched to a gene: 7. The germline V gene encodes CDR1 SGHAT and CDR2 FQDESV (reference sequence). The CDR3 is made up of 14 amino acids. Written as DNA, the CDR3 is TGTGCCAGCCGACAGGGAGCGGTCACCGGGGAGCTGTTTTTT. Its translation: CASRQGAVTGELFF.

The table lists this clonotype with a few counts. The chain employs TRBV7-3 and TRBJ2-2; possible D gene TRBD1, 7 bases. The CDR3 totals 16 residues. The germline V and J ends were trimmed by 2 bases and 7 bases, with 17 bases remaining between them. Germline lookup yields CDR1 SGHTA and CDR2 FQGTGA. CDR3 protein: CASSLVTRGVNGELFF. DNA of the CDR3: TGTGCCAGCAGCTTAGTCACCAGGGGGGTAAACGGGGAGCTGTTTTTT.

This clonotype was found a few times. The rearrangement uses TRBV27 and TRBJ2-7, with D maybe TRBD2 (7 bases). V lost 6 bases and J lost 0, with 12 bases in between. This CDR3 comprises 14 residues. Germline-derived CDR1 and CDR2 are MNHEY and SMNVEV (reference sequence). CDR3 in amino acids: CASRDGGASYEQYF. As DNA, the CDR3 is TGTGCCAGCAGGGATGGGGGGGCCTCCTACGAGCAGTACTTC.